The 20 T cell receptor beta chains presented below share a single source sample, sequenced in a study of T cell changes during pregnancy in multiple sclerosis. Profiled with immunoSEQ multiplex PCR; TCRdb holds only in-frame clones, not every one. The sample has about 52,000 clones; over 85% are singletons. The material sequenced was CD4+ T cells from peripheral blood mononuclear cells, taken before pregnancy. These receptor sequences come from a female donor with multiple sclerosis, enrolled in a pregnancy study.

The CDR3 protein is CASSGSGIYGYTF. The CDR3 region has the DNA TGTGCCAGCAGTGGCTCAGGGATCTATGGCTACACCTTC. This rearrangement joins TRBV25-1 to TRBJ1-2; TRBD1 is a possible D gene (5 bases). CDR1 MGHDK and CDR2 SYGVNS come from the germline V gene. The CDR3 has 13 amino acids. Trimming took 4 bases from V and 4 from J, leaving 10 bases between them.

This chain links TRBV19 with TRBJ2-1, with a tentative D call TRBD2 (6 bases). This CDR3 has 13 amino acids. V lost 9 bases and J 6 bases, leaving 15 bases between the germline ends. The germline CDR1 and CDR2 sequences are LNHDA and SQIVND (reference sequence). This CDR3 reads CASRIPGVNEQFF. The CDR3 nucleotides read TGTGCCAGCCGGATCCCGGGGGTCAATGAGCAGTTCTTC.

The J gene is TRBJ2-2, the V gene TRBV19, with TRBD2 matching 9 bases. The length of the CDR3 is 16 residues. Germline CDR1 LNHDA, CDR2 SQIVND (reference sequence). Trimming at V came to 6 bases and at J to 7 bases, leaving 12 bases not matched to a gene. CDR3: CASSSPGTSRGGELFF. CDR3 bases: TGTGCCAGTAGCTCCCCCGGGACTAGCAGGGGCGGGGAGCTGTTTTTT.

The chain employs TRBV5-1 and TRBJ1-1; TRBD1 aligns across 9 bases. V lost 4 bases and J lost 4; bases outside the gene matches: 8. CDR1 is SGHRS and CDR2 is YFSETQ in the germline V gene. This CDR3 region has 15 residues. CDR3 coding DNA: TGCGCCAGCAGCATATCGACGACAGGGGGCACTGAAGCTTTCTTT. Amino acid sequence: CASSISTTGGTEAFF.

This rearrangement joins TRBV5-8 to TRBJ2-5; the D gene is possibly TRBD2 (5 bases). Germline-derived CDR1 and CDR2 are SGHTS and YDEGEE. V gave up 3 bases and J gave up 5 bases, with 5 bases separating them. The CDR3 spans 11 residues. The CDR3 reads CASSWRETQYF. For the CDR3, the DNA is TGTGCCAGCAGCTGGAGGGAGACCCAGTACTTC.

V and J are TRBV5-4 and TRBJ2-2, with 13 positions matching TRBD2. The CDR3 contains 18 residues. The V and J ends lost 0 bases and 2 bases, in that order; junction bases with no gene match: 4. Per germline, CDR1 SGHNT and CDR2 YYREEE (reference sequence). The CDR3 region is CASSLETSGRTNTGELFF. The CDR3 DNA sequence: TGTGCCAGCAGCTTGGAGACTAGCGGGAGGACTAACACCGGGGAGCTGTTTTTT.

This clone was detected once. As DNA, the CDR3 is TGTGCCAGCACAAACACAGGAGTCTCTGGAAACACCATATATTTT. Protein sequence: CASTNTGVSGNTIYF. The chain employs TRBV28 and TRBJ1-3; tentatively, D is TRBD1 (5 bases). V gave up 7 bases and J gave up 0 bases, with 13 bases separating them. The CDR3 contains 15 residues. Per the germline V gene, CDR1 is MDHEN and CDR2 is SYDVKM.

The chain carries TRBV4-1 and TRBJ2-2, with TRBD1 as a possible D gene (5 bases). Germline V gives CDR1 MGHRA, CDR2 YSYEKL. V lost 1 base and J 8 bases, leaving 5 bases between the germline ends. This CDR3 contains 12 residues. The CDR3 protein is CASSQGTGELFF. CDR3 nucleotides: TGCGCCAGCAGCCAAGGGACAGGGGAGCTGTTTTTT.

The chain links TRBV4-3 to TRBJ1-2; tentative D call: TRBD1 (6 bases). The CDR3 has 16 amino acids. Germline V gene lookup returns CDR1 LGHNA and CDR2 YSLEER. The V end was cut by 1 base, the J end by 8 bases, with 20 bases between. The DNA of the CDR3 is TGCGCCAGCAGCCAAGCAACTATTACAGGGAACGCCGGCTACACCTTC. Its protein product is CASSQATITGNAGYTF.

This clone appeared a few times. The rearrangement uses TRBV5-1 and TRBJ1-1; weak D call: TRBD1 (5 bases). The CDR3 length is 13 residues. Germline V CDR1 and CDR2: SGHRS, YFSETQ. Trimming removed 7 bases at V and 3 bases at J, with 13 bases between. In DNA form, the CDR3 reads TGCGCCAGCCCCTTAGCAGGGCACACTGAAGCTTTCTTT. It translates to CASPLAGHTEAFF.

V and J are TRBV9 and TRBJ1-3; D unresolved. CDR1 is SGDLS, CDR2 YYNGEE, per germline. There are 12 residues in the CDR3. V was trimmed by 5 bases and J by 4 bases, leaving 7 bases between them. The CDR3 protein is CASRGEGNTIYF. The CDR3 DNA follows: TGTGCCAGCAGGGGCGAAGGAAACACCATATATTTT. The complete variable domain, with remaining parts taken from reference TRBV9 and TRBJ1-3, reads DSGVTQTPKHLITATGQRVTLRCSPRSGDLSVYWYQQSLDQGLQFLIQYYNGEERAKGNILERFSAQQFPDLHSELNLSSLELGDSALYFCASRGEGNTIYFGEGSWLTVV.

This clone has only one observation. This chain joins TRBV9 and TRBJ1-5, with a possible D match to TRBD1 (5 bases). There are 15 residues in the CDR3. Germline loops: CDR1 SGDLS, CDR2 YYNGEE. The V and J ends lost 0 bases and 5 bases respectively, with 12 bases between them. The CDR3 coding sequence is TGTGCCAGCAGCGTAGACGGGGGTGCATATCAGCCCCAGCATTTT. Residues: CASSVDGGAYQPQHF.

The chain joins TRBV6-6 to TRBJ2-1, with D possibly being TRBD2 (6 bases). Trimming removed 5 bases from V and 7 bases from J, with 15 bases in between. Per the germline V gene, CDR1 is MNHNY and CDR2 is SVGAGI (reference sequence). There are 14 residues in the CDR3. Here the CDR3 reads CASSPSTSLNEQFF. In DNA form, the CDR3 reads TGTGCCAGCAGTCCTTCCACTAGCCTTAATGAGCAGTTCTTC.

This clone was detected once. The chain has TRBV4-2 and TRBJ2-7, with 7 nucleotides matching TRBD1. CDR1 LGHNA and CDR2 YNFKEQ come from the germline V gene. This CDR3 region has 15 residues. V dropped 2 bases and J dropped 4; count of bases not matched to a gene: 8. The CDR3 reads CASSQTGDTDYEQYF. The CDR3 nucleotides read TGTGCCAGCAGCCAAACAGGGGATACAGATTACGAGCAGTACTTC.

The chain is built from TRBV30 and TRBJ2-6; D is unclear. There are 14 residues in the CDR3. V lost 3 bases to trimming and J lost 0 bases, with 6 bases between them. Per the germline V gene, CDR1 is GTSNPN and CDR2 is SVGIG (reference sequence). The CDR3 sequence is CAWRLISGANVLTF. The CDR3 DNA reads as TGTGCCTGGAGACTGATCTCTGGGGCCAACGTCCTGACTTTC.

The rearrangement links TRBV18 to TRBJ2-2; D is uncertain. V was pared by 2 bases and J by 3 bases, with 7 bases between. The CDR3 runs 14 residues. Germline V lookup: CDR1 KGHSH, CDR2 LQKENI. CDR3 nucleotides: TGTGCCAGCTCACCATTGCAGGACACCGGGGAGCTGTTTTTT. It specifies CASSPLQDTGELFF.

The gene calls are TRBV27 and TRBJ1-5; tentatively, D is TRBD1 (6 bases). V was trimmed by 6 bases and J by 6 bases, leaving 15 bases between them. CDR1 is MNHEY and CDR2 is SMNVEV in the germline V gene (reference sequence). The CDR3 is 14 residues long. CDR3 in DNA: TGTGCCAGCAGCTCCACAGGGTTTGCTCAGCCCCAGCATTTT. Translating it yields CASSSTGFAQPQHF.

The rearrangement links TRBV5-8 to TRBJ2-3; D uncertain. The V end lost 1 base, the J end lost 1 base, and 13 bases lay between the germline ends. Germline V gene data show CDR1 as SGHTS and CDR2 as YDEGEE. This CDR3 is built from 16 residues. CDR3 nucleotides: TGTGCCAGCAGCTTGAGGAGAAACCCCGGCACAGATACGCAGTATTTT. Amino acid sequence: CASSLRRNPGTDTQYF. The whole variable domain, remainder taken from reference TRBV5-8 and TRBJ2-3, is EAGVTQSPTHLIKTRGQQATLRCSPISGHTSVYWYQQALGLGLQFLLWYDEGEERNRGNFPPRFSGRQFPNYSSELNVNALELEDSALYLCASSLRRNPGTDTQYFGPGTRLTVL.

This chain links TRBV29-1 with TRBJ2-5; 7 bases align to TRBD2. Germline values: CDR1 SQVTM, CDR2 ANQGSEA. This CDR3 region has 15 residues. J lost 1 base, V lost 1 base, and 6 bases had no gene match. CDR3 nucleotides: TGCAGCGTTGAAGTGGCTAGCGGAGTCCAAGAGACCCAGTACTTC. This translates into CSVEVASGVQETQYF.

V gene TRBV5-1 combines with J gene TRBJ2-1; possibly TRBD1 for D (6 bases). Trimming pared 3 bases from V and 4 bases from J, leaving 11 bases between. The CDR3 spans 14 residues. From germline, CDR1 is SGHRS and CDR2 YFSETQ. The CDR3 sequence is CASSSGQRYNEQFF. As DNA, the CDR3 is TGCGCCAGCAGCTCGGGACAAAGGTACAATGAGCAGTTCTTC.